The clone carrying this T cell receptor (beta chain) was observed many times. With two-round multiplex PCR, TCR beta CDR3 sequences were amplified from genomic DNA. Primers were specific to each TRBV and TRBJ gene in first-round PCR. Each CDR3 protein gets one entry after TCRdb re-called the multiplex PCR reads with MiXCR. The data show 50,000 to 75,000 distinct CDR3 sequences, with around a quarter seen just once and 7.5% held by the top ten. These data come from a study of prognosis after radiotherapy for stage I lung cancer. The length of the CDR3 is 14 residues. The V end lost 2 bases, the J end lost 7 bases, and 15 bases lay between the germline ends. Germline assignment: CDR1 SGHRS and CDR2 YFSETQ.

Material: PBMCs, obtained before or after stereotactic body radiation therapy (not recorded which). This TCR derives from a donor aged 50 or older with non-small cell lung cancer. The chain employs TRBV5-1 and TRBJ1-1; D may be TRBD1 (6 bases). The CDR3 sequence is CASSFLTQGDEAFF. As DNA, the CDR3 is TGCGCCAGCAGCTTCTTGACACAGGGAGATGAAGCTTTCTTT. The complete variable domain, with remaining parts taken from reference TRBV5-1 and TRBJ1-1, reads KAGVTQTPRYLIKTRGQQVTLSCSPISGHRSVSWYQQTPGQGLQFLFEYFSETQRNKGNFPGRFSGRQFSNSRSEMNVSTLELGDSALYLCASSFLTQGDEAFFGQGTRLTVV.